What follows are 12 T cell receptor beta chains derived from one specimen sequenced in a study of STAT5B mutations in CD4+ large granular lymphocyte leukemia. Profiling relied on immunoSEQ multiplex PCR, and the TCRdb table lists in-frame clones only, not all of them. Of about 35,000 clones detected, roughly two thirds appear once; the ten largest clones hold under 2%. Specimen: CD4+ T cells from blood buffy coats. These receptors all come from a human donor in good health.

V usage is TRBV19 and J usage is TRBJ2-4, with 8 bases fitting TRBD1. Germline V CDR1 and CDR2: LNHDA, SQIVND (reference sequence). The CDR3 is made up of 15 amino acids. V lost 10 bases, J lost 4 bases, and 12 bases stayed unmatched. The CDR3 DNA sequence: TGTGCCACACATCAACGGGGGACAGGAAAAAACATTCAGTACTTC. Translating gives CATHQRGTGKNIQYF.

The gene calls are TRBV11-3 and TRBJ2-7; 10 nucleotides agree with TRBD1. Germline CDR1 SGHNT, CDR2 YENEEA. CDR3 length: 16 residues. With 4 bases clipped from V and 2 bases from J, the junction kept 8 bases outside the gene matches. DNA for the CDR3: TGTGCCAGCAGCTGCCTCGGGACAGGGGATACCTACGAGCAGTACTTC. The encoded protein is CASSCLGTGDTYEQYF.

The chain uses TRBV27 and TRBJ1-1, with unresolved D. V lost 4 bases, J lost 0 bases, and 6 bases lay in between. Germline V gene sequence: CDR1 MNHEY, CDR2 SMNVEV (reference sequence). The length of the CDR3 is 13 residues. The CDR3 bases are TGTGCCAGCAGTTCGCTGATGAACACTGAAGCTTTCTTT. This sequence encodes CASSSLMNTEAFF.

CDR3 sequence (DNA): TGCGCCAGCAGCCCAACCCCGTTTGACAGGGCGGGAAAACTGTTTTTT. This translates into CASSPTPFDRAGKLFF. The V and J genes are TRBV4-3 and TRBJ1-4; 7 bases match TRBD1. Germline V gene data show CDR1 as LGHNA and CDR2 as YSLEER. The CDR3 covers 16 residues. The V and J ends lost 4 bases and 10 bases, in that order; junction bases with no gene match: 15.

This clone occurred a few times. The chain employs TRBV2 and TRBJ2-7, with a possible D match to TRBD1 (6 bases). The CDR3 is made up of 12 amino acids. The ends were cut back, 3 bases at V and 11 bases at J, with 14 bases in the middle. Germline CDR1 and CDR2: SNHLY and FYNNEI. This CDR3 reads CASSDRTECEYF. DNA of the CDR3: TGTGCCAGCAGTGATCGGACAGAGTGTGAGTACTTC.

V usage is TRBV2 and J usage is TRBJ2-1; TRBD2 is a possible D gene (6 bases). In germline, CDR1 is SNHLY, CDR2 FYNNEI. V was clipped by 5 bases and J by 2 bases, with 10 bases between them. There are 14 residues in the CDR3. The CDR3, as DNA: TGTGCCAGCAGTCCGGACTATACCTACAATGAGCAGTTCTTC. Its protein is CASSPDYTYNEQFF.

This clone appeared a few times. The chain links TRBV18 to TRBJ1-2; 12 bases match TRBD1. With V trimmed by 0 bases and J by 4 bases, 6 bases remained unmatched. The CDR3 covers 17 residues. The germline CDR1 and CDR2 sequences are KGHSH and LQKENI. CDR3: CASSPPGTGGTLYGYTF. The DNA for the CDR3 is TGTGCCAGCTCACCACCTGGGACAGGGGGCACCCTCTATGGCTACACCTTC.

This rearrangement joins TRBV23-1 to TRBJ1-3; D gene unclear. TRBV23-1 is noted as an ORF with a role that remains uncertain. V lost 4 bases and J lost 0, with 13 bases in between. This CDR3 contains 16 residues. CDR3 coding DNA: TGCGCCAGCAGTCGGTTTGCCGTGAACTCTGGAAACACCATATATTTT. The encoded protein is CASSRFAVNSGNTIYF.

V usage is TRBV7-9 and J usage is TRBJ1-5; the D is unclear. The CDR3 is 13 residues long. V gave up 3 bases and J gave up 6 bases, with 9 bases separating them. CDR1 and CDR2 (germline): SEHNR, FQNEAQ (reference sequence). CDR3 DNA sequence: TGTGCCAGCAGCTTTCAGACAAGTCAGCCCCAGCATTTT. This encodes CASSFQTSQPQHF.

This clone was detected only a few times. The CDR3 here is CASSWDGYGYTF. The DNA for the CDR3 is TGCGCCAGCAGCTGGGACGGCTATGGCTACACCTTC. The chain carries TRBV5-1 and TRBJ1-2; TRBD1 might be the D (5 bases). The length of the CDR3 is 12 residues. Germline values: CDR1 SGHRS, CDR2 YFSETQ. The germline V and J ends were trimmed by 3 bases and 4 bases, with 7 bases remaining between them.

V is TRBV2 and J is TRBJ2-2; the match to TRBD1 covers 9 bases. The CDR3 consists of 16 residues. The V gene end was trimmed by 4 bases and the J gene end by 10 bases; junction bases not matched to a gene: 13. Germline V gene data show CDR1 as SNHLY and CDR2 as FYNNEI. CDR3 in DNA: TGTGCCAGCAGTGGTCCCCGGACAGGGGTTTCGGTGGAGCTGTTTTTT. Encoded protein: CASSGPRTGVSVELFF.

This sequence joins TRBV5-1 and TRBJ2-7; D unclear. The germline V and J ends were trimmed by 0 bases and 3 bases, with 7 bases remaining between them. The CDR3 has 13 residues. Germline loops: CDR1 SGHRS, CDR2 YFSETQ. In DNA form, the CDR3 reads TGCGCCAGCAGCTTGGGGTCAAACTACGAGCAGTACTTC. Its protein is CASSLGSNYEQYF.